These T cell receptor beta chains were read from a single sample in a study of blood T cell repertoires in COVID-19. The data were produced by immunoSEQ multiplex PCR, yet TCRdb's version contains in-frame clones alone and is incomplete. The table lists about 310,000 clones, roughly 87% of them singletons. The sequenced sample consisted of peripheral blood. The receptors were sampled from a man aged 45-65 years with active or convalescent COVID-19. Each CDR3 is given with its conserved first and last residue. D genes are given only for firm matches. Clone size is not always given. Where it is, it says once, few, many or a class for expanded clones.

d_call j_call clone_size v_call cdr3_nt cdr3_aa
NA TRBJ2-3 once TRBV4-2 TGTGCCAGCAGCCAAGAGGGGCAACCCACAGATACGCAGTATTTT CASSQEGQPTDTQYF
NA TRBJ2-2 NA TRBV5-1 TGCGCCAGCAGACCTCAGCTAGGCGGGGCCCACACCGGGGAGCTGTTTTTT CASRPQLGGAHTGELFF
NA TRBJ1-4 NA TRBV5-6 TGTGCCAGCAGCTTGGACAACCCTGCAACTAATGAAAAACTGTTTTTT CASSLDNPATNEKLFF
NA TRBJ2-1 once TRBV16 TGTGCCAGCAGCCAATCACCAGGCTCCTACAATGAGCAGTTCTTC CASSQSPGSYNEQFF
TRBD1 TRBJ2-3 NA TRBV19 TGTGCCAGTAGTACCTCGTGGACAGGCTCTAGCACAGATACGCAGTATTTT CASSTSWTGSSTDTQYF
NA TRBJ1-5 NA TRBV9 TGTGCCAGCAGCGTAGCGGGGGGTCAGCCCCAGCATTTT CASSVAGGQPQHF
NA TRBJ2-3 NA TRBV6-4 TGTGCCAGCAGTGACTGGGCAGGTACGCAGTATTTT CASSDWAGTQYF
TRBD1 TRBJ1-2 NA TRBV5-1 TGCGCCAGCAGCTTCCGGACAGGGGATGGCTACACCTTC CASSFRTGDGYTF
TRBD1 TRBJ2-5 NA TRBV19 TGTGCCAGTAGTCCGGTGACAGGGGGCCAAGAGACCCAGTACTTC CASSPVTGGQETQYF
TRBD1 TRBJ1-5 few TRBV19 TGTGCCAGTAGTCGACAGGGGATGGGCAATCAGCCCCAGCATTTT CASSRQGMGNQPQHF
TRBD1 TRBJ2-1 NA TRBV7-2 TGTGCCAGCAGCCTTCGACCACAACAGGGGGCGGAAATGGACAATGAGCAGTTCTTC CASSLRPQQGAEMDNEQFF
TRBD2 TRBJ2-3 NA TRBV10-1 TGCGCCAGCAGCCTAGCGGGAGCTACAGATACGCAGTATTTT CASSLAGATDTQYF